This T cell receptor (beta chain) was identified during a study of radiation and T cells in renal cell carcinoma. This clone showed up just a few times. As yet, its antigen is unknown. Using immunoSEQ multiplex PCR, the repertoire was profiled, and TCRdb retains in-frame clones only, with some absent. The sample consists of some 20,000 clones, about 55% of them appearing once. The study's findings and limits: Dominant CDR3 motifs occupied more repertoire in irradiated than control tumors. Tumor samples were small regions of approximately 1 g.

Treatment in this sample: treatment-naive control, cytoreductive nephrectomy. CDR3 length: 14 residues. V lost 1 base to trimming and J lost 8 bases, with 17 bases between them. Germline-derived CDR1 and CDR2 are GTSNPN and SVGIG (reference sequence). The sequence derives from a man aged 45-65 years with renal cell carcinoma. The chain links TRBV30 to TRBJ1-1; D not resolved. Sequenced material: tumor tissue, taken from a patient whose treatment was nephrectomy without radiotherapy. CDR3 DNA: TGTGCCTGGAGTGCCCGGGCTGGGCGGGTGGAAGCTTTCTTT. Amino acids: CAWSARAGRVEAFF.